The 21 T cell receptor beta chains listed next were all sequenced from one sample in a study of blood T cells in healthy people across ages. The use of a sample-barcoded 5' primer and a J-beta primer mix characterized a second PCR of about 6 to 11 cycles. MiXCR, run by TCRdb on the 5' RACE reads, gives a single entry per CDR3 protein. The sample lists approximately 1,000,000 distinct CDR3 sequences, 45% seen once, with approximately 20% in the top ten. Sample: blood. These TCRs come from a woman aged 55-70 years in good health.

This chain connects TRBV7-2 to TRBJ1-2; D remains ambiguous. CDR1 and CDR2 from the germline V gene are SGHTA and FQGNSA. V was trimmed by 1 base and J by 8 bases, leaving 11 bases between them. This CDR3 is built from 13 residues. CDR3 residues: CASSLDPVLGYTF. The CDR3 DNA reads as TGTGCCAGCAGCTTAGACCCGGTGTTGGGCTACACCTTC.

The chain is built from TRBV6-1 and TRBJ2-5; D unresolved. V was clipped by 3 bases and J by 12 bases, with 11 bases between them. The CDR3 runs 11 residues. The germline V gene has CDR1 MNHNS and CDR2 SASEGT. The CDR3: CASSDSRAEYF. The CDR3 DNA is TGTGCCAGCAGTGATTCCCGGGCTGAGTACTTC.

The chain uses TRBV7-9 and TRBJ1-1; no reliable D call. Germline V gives CDR1 SEHNR, CDR2 FQNEAQ (reference sequence). This CDR3 is built from 12 residues. The V end was cut by 5 bases, the J end by 7 bases, with 11 bases between. CDR3 DNA: TGTGCCAGCAGCACAGAACTCGGTGAAGCTTTCTTT. Translation: CASSTELGEAFF.

This clonotype was detected only a few times. The chain has TRBV5-1 and TRBJ2-7; 10 positions match TRBD1. The CDR3 covers 15 residues. Germline assignment: CDR1 SGHRS and CDR2 YFSETQ. V shed 0 bases, J shed 3 bases, and the junction held 3 bases outside the gene matches. The CDR3 loop is CASSLGGQGIYEQYF. The CDR3 DNA reads TGCGCCAGCAGCTTGGGGGGACAGGGGATCTACGAGCAGTACTTC.

The rearrangement joins TRBV9 to TRBJ2-5; 8 positions match TRBD2. The last part of the DNA fits TRBJ2-7 better; the J call may be wrong. From germline, CDR1 is SGDLS and CDR2 YYNGEE. The CDR3 consists of 15 residues. CDR3 nucleotides: TGTGCCAGCAGCGCGTCTAGCGGGTTTTACTACGAGCAGTACTTC. It yields the protein CASSASSGFYYEQYF.

The J gene is TRBJ2-1, the V gene TRBV12-3 or TRBV12-4; 7 bases are shared with TRBD2. Losses at the gene ends were 6 bases for V and 0 bases for J; bases not matched to a gene: 2. The CDR3 sequence is 14 residues long. The CDR3 sequence: CASRAGSSYNEQFF. The DNA of the CDR3 is TGTGCCAGCAGAGCGGGAAGCTCCTACAATGAGCAGTTCTTC.

This clonotype was detected a few times. The chain carries TRBV10-2 and TRBJ1-1; maybe TRBD1 (5 bases). The CDR3 contains 15 residues. CDR1 WSHSY and CDR2 SAAADI come from the germline V gene. Trimming shortened V by 6 bases and J by 0 bases, and 14 bases separated the two germline ends. As DNA, the CDR3 is TGCGCCAGCAGGCCGGGGGGAGACATGAACACTGAAGCTTTCTTT. Its protein is CASRPGGDMNTEAFF.

This clonotype was recorded once. This chain connects TRBV30 to TRBJ2-4; D might be TRBD1 (6 bases). Matching the DNA end better, TRBJ2-7 makes the J call doubtful. There are 14 residues in the CDR3. Germline CDR1 and CDR2: GTSNPN and SVGIG (reference sequence). CDR3 bases: TGTGCCTGGAGTGATGCAGGGGTCACCTACGAGCAGTACTTC. As protein: CAWSDAGVTYEQYF.

This clonotype was detected only a few times. The chain employs TRBV29-1 and TRBJ1-2; 9 positions agree with TRBD1. This CDR3 region has 14 residues. Germline CDR1 SQVTM, CDR2 ANQGSEA. With 3 bases clipped from V and 6 bases from J, the junction kept 8 bases outside the gene matches. CDR3 in amino acids: CSVDLGGQGNGYTF. The CDR3 bases are TGCAGCGTTGATTTGGGGGGACAGGGAAATGGCTACACCTTC.

This clonotype was recorded a few times. This chain uses TRBV13 with TRBJ2-7; 12 nucleotides line up with TRBD2. CDR3 length equals 16 residues. Germline V gives CDR1 PRHDT, CDR2 FYEKMQ (reference sequence). J gave up 6 bases and V 4 bases, and 10 bases lay outside the gene matches. CDR3 in DNA: TGTGCCAGCAGCTCCAGCCGGACTAGCGGGATCAGCGAGCAGTACTTC. Protein sequence: CASSSSRTSGISEQYF.

V is TRBV29-1 and J is TRBJ1-1; TRBD1 is a possible D gene (6 bases). Trimming removed 7 bases from V and 3 bases from J, with 15 bases in between. Looked up from germline, CDR1 is SQVTM and CDR2 is ANQGSEA. CDR3 length equals 13 residues. CDR3 DNA sequence: TGCAGCGCAGACCTAGGGGGGGACACTGAAGCTTTCTTT. Translating it yields CSADLGGDTEAFF.

This chain joins TRBV24-1 and TRBJ2-2, with D unclear. The CDR3 has 14 residues. CDR1 is KGHDR, CDR2 SFDVKD, per germline. V was pared by 5 bases and J by 2 bases, with 8 bases between. The CDR3 sequence: CATSAQTNTGELFF. The CDR3 DNA sequence: TGTGCCACCAGTGCACAGACAAACACCGGGGAGCTGTTTTTT.

The genes are TRBV14 and TRBJ2-1; D is uncertain. The CDR3 sequence is 15 residues long. V lost 2 bases and J lost 6, with 14 bases in between. Germline V gene data show CDR1 as SGHDN and CDR2 as FVKESK. This CDR3 reads CASSQSLSSFNEQFF. In nucleotides, the CDR3 is TGTGCCAGCAGCCAATCGCTGTCTAGTTTCAATGAGCAGTTCTTC.

The chain carries TRBV3-1 and TRBJ1-2; D unresolved. V was cut by 0 bases and J by 1 base, with 9 bases left in between. CDR3 size: 15 residues. Germline V lookup: CDR1 LGHDT, CDR2 YNNKEL (reference sequence). CDR3 in DNA: TGTGCCAGCAGCCAAGATGGTCGGGTTAACTATGGCTACACCTTC. This codes for CASSQDGRVNYGYTF. Drawing the rest from reference TRBV3-1 and TRBJ1-2, the complete variable domain is DTAVSQTPKYLVTQMGNDKSIKCEQNLGHDTMYWYKQDSKKFLKIMFSYNNKELIINETVPNRFSPKSPDKAHLNLHINSLELGDSAVYFCASSQDGRVNYGYTFGSGTRLTVV.

This clonotype was seen more than once but under ten times. V is TRBV10-1 and J is TRBJ1-6; the match to TRBD1 covers 8 bases. Germline values: CDR1 WNHNN, CDR2 SYGVQD (reference sequence). With 6 bases clipped from V and 8 bases from J, the junction kept 12 bases outside the gene matches. CDR3 length equals 16 residues. CDR3 loop: CASSDSRTGKDSPLHF. CDR3 bases: TGCGCCAGCAGCGACTCTCGGACAGGGAAGGATTCACCCCTCCACTTT.

CDR3 sequence reads: CASSYFSSGGQETQYF. Written as DNA, the CDR3 is TGTGCCAGCAGTTACTTCTCTAGCGGAGGCCAAGAGACCCAGTACTTC. The chain employs TRBV6-5 and TRBJ2-5; 7 nucleotides agree with TRBD2. The CDR3 spans 16 residues. J was trimmed by 1 base and V by 1 base; bases with no gene match: 6. Germline values: CDR1 MNHEY, CDR2 SVGAGI.

The sample holds a few counts of this clonotype. The rearrangement joins TRBV9 to TRBJ2-7; D gene unclear. The germline V gene encodes CDR1 SGDLS and CDR2 YYNGEE. Trimming took 0 bases from V and 6 from J, leaving 7 bases between them. The CDR3 consists of 12 residues. The CDR3 protein is CASSVGVGEQYF. The CDR3 coding sequence is TGTGCCAGCAGCGTAGGGGTCGGCGAGCAGTACTTC.

This clonotype was picked up a small number of times. The rearrangement joins TRBV28 to TRBJ2-7, with no clear D. In germline, CDR1 is MDHEN, CDR2 SYDVKM. This CDR3 has 16 amino acids. V dropped 6 bases and J dropped 0 bases, with 18 bases sitting between them. The CDR3 spells CASSLKIRTLSYEQYF. The CDR3 nucleotides are TGTGCCAGCAGCCTTAAGATTCGGACCCTCTCCTACGAGCAGTACTTC.

This rearrangement joins TRBV6-1 to TRBJ2-5; 8 nucleotides line up with TRBD1. Germline V lookup: CDR1 MNHNS, CDR2 SASEGT. There are 17 residues in the CDR3. Trimming removed 2 bases from V and 5 bases from J; junction bases left unmatched: 13. The CDR3 DNA follows: TGTGCCAGCAGTGAATTAGCCAGGGGGCGTTCGGGTGAGACCCAGTACTTC. Its protein is CASSELARGRSGETQYF.

Details on this clonotype: A much larger clone lies one base from this, so it may be a read error. V is TRBV6-5 and J is TRBJ2-5; D is unresolved. The germline V gene has CDR1 MNHEY and CDR2 SVGAGI. V lost 5 bases and J 11 bases, leaving 24 bases between the germline ends. The CDR3 consists of 15 residues. CDR3 loop: CASSKRSDGGNEQYF. CDR3 in DNA: TGTGCCAGCAGTAAACGGTCAGACGGTGGGAATGAGCAGTACTTC.

This clonotype was detected a few times. The chain links TRBV20-1 to TRBJ2-1; no definite D call. From germline, CDR1 is DFQATT and CDR2 SNEGSKA (reference sequence). The CDR3 is 14 residues long. V lost 5 bases, J lost 7 bases, and 18 bases lay in between. CDR3 region: CSADRQSRVNEQFF. The CDR3 region has the DNA TGCAGTGCTGACCGCCAGTCCCGAGTTAATGAGCAGTTCTTC.